Listed below are T cell receptor beta chains from one sample, sequenced in a study of blood T cell repertoires in COVID-19. Generated by immunoSEQ multiplex PCR, the TCRdb table keeps only in-frame clones and is missing some. The sample has roughly 40,000 clones, around 83% seen once. The specimen sequenced was peripheral blood. The receptor set was obtained from a woman aged 80 or over with active or convalescent COVID-19. Each CDR3 is given with its conserved first and last residue. The D gene is left open where the match is weak. Clone size, where shown, is once, few, many, or a class for clones that have expanded.

>NA|TRBD1|TRBJ2-7|TRBV5-4
TGTGCCAGCTCCCAGGCAGGGGGCGACGAGCAGTACTTC
CASSQAGGDEQYF
>NA|TRBD1|TRBJ2-7|TRBV28
TGTGCCAGTTTGACAGGGTCTTTGATGAATCGCTACGAGCAGTACTTC
CASLTGSLMNRYEQYF
>NA|TRBD2|TRBJ2-7|TRBV18
TGTGCCAGCTCACCTCCAGGACTAGCTGTGTACGAGCAGTACTTC
CASSPPGLAVYEQYF
>NA|NA|TRBJ1-1|TRBV28
TGTGCCAGCATAGCGAACACTGAAGCTTTCTTT
CASIANTEAFF
>few|NA|TRBJ2-7|TRBV7-8
TGTGCCAGCAGCTTATTGGACTCCTACTCCTACGAGCAGTACTTC
CASSLLDSYSYEQYF
>NA|TRBD2|TRBJ2-2|TRBV19
TGTGCCGGGAAAATGACTAGCGGGAGCCCCGGGGAGCTGTTTTTT
CAGKMTSGSPGELFF
>NA|TRBD1|TRBJ2-3|TRBV7-3
TGTGCCAGCAGCCCCCTAGGACAGGGACAAGATACGCAGTATTTT
CASSPLGQGQDTQYF
>once|NA|TRBJ2-1|TRBV3-1/TRBV3-2
TGTGCCAGCAGCCCCCTGGGCAGCTACAATGAGCAGTTCTTC
CASSPLGSYNEQFF
>NA|TRBD2|TRBJ2-2|TRBV10-1
TGCGCCAGCAAAGCGGGGATGAACACCGGGGAGCTGTTTTTT
CASKAGMNTGELFF
>NA|NA|TRBJ1-5|TRBV7-9
TGTGCCAGCAGCTTACGCGACAATCAGCCCCAGCATTTT
CASSLRDNQPQHF
>few|NA|TRBJ2-4|TRBV7-9
TGTGCCAGCAGCGCCCACCTAGACCGACTTATTCAGTACTTC
CASSAHLDRLIQYF
>NA|TRBD1|TRBJ1-2|TRBV19
TGTGCCAGTAGTATCTTCCAGGGGGTTCGTGGCTACACCTTC
CASSIFQGVRGYTF
>NA|NA|TRBJ2-3|TRBV27
TGTGCCAGCAGTGTACGACAGGAAACCCTTACTTCGTCAGATACGCAGTATTTT
CASSVRQETLTSSDTQYF
>NA|TRBD2|TRBJ2-1|TRBV11-2
TGTGCCAGCAGCTTAGTTGCAGCGGGGGTGCTCAATGAGCAGTTCTTC
CASSLVAAGVLNEQFF
>NA|NA|TRBJ1-3|TRBV10-3
TGTGCCATCAGTGAACGGACAGTAATTGGAAACACCATATATTTT
CAISERTVIGNTIYF
>NA|NA|TRBJ1-2|TRBV6-5
TGTGCCAGCAGTTACTCCCCAGGGGACGGCTACACCTTC
CASSYSPGDGYTF
>NA|NA|TRBJ1-1|TRBV28
TGTGCCAGCAGTCCAAGCGGAAGGCCTGAAGCTTTCTTT
CASSPSGRPEAFF